This TCR beta chain was identified during a study of neurological immune-mediated disorders. This clonotype was counted ten times or more. The time point is: longitudinal time-point 1 (baseline). The unsorted libraries originated from 2 million PBMCs kept at -80 C. The CDR3 sequence is 15 residues long. Trimming removed 4 bases from V and 5 bases from J, with 15 bases in between. The germline gives CDR1 ENHRY, CDR2 SYGVKD. Synthesis of cDNA was carried out by template-switch 5'RACE. The reaction used 10-nucleotide random UMIs. TCRdb used MiXCR to reprocess the 5' RACE reads, holding one entry per CDR3 protein. Here the sample spans under 90,000 distinct CDR3 sequences, around 9.6% being singletons.

This sequence originates from a man aged 25 to 40 in good health. V gene TRBV10-3 combines with J gene TRBJ1-5; a possible D gene is TRBD1 (6 bases). Input material: PBMCs. This CDR3 is CAISAGGPRDQPQHF. DNA for the CDR3: TGTGCCATCAGTGCGGGGGGGCCAAGGGATCAGCCCCAGCATTTT.